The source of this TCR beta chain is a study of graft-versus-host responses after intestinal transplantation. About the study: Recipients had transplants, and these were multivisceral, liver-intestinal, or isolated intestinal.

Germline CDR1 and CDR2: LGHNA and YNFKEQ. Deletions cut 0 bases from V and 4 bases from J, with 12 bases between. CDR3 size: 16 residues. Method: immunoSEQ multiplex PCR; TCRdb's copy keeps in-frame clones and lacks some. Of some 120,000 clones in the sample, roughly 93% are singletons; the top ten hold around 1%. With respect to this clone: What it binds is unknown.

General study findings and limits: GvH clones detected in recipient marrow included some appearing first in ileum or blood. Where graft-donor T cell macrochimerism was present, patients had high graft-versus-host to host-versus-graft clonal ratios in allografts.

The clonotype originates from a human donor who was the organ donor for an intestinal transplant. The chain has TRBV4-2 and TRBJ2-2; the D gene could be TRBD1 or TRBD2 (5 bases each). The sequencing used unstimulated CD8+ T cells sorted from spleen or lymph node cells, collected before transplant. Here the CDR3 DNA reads TGTGCCAGCAGCCAAGATGGAGAGGGACGCACCGGGGAGCTGTTTTTT. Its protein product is CASSQDGEGRTGELFF.